These 3 T cell receptor beta chains were sequenced from one sample in a study of T cell clonality in common variable immunodeficiency. Here immunoSEQ multiplex PCR was the method, and the copy in TCRdb shows in-frame clones only, minus some. This sample comprises 16,000 or so clones, none seen once only. No antigen is known for these receptors. Findings of the study overall: Fewer deletions and N-nucleotide insertions were reportedly seen in common variable immunodeficiency TCR beta sequences.

Sequencing used peripheral blood mononuclear cells. These receptors all stem from a human donor with common variable immunodeficiency.

In regard to this clone: The missing CDR3 end, 3 residues past where the read stops, is filled in from the germline J gene. The chain employs TRBV7-6 and TRBJ2-1; D not certain. Per germline, CDR1 SGHVS and CDR2 FNYEAQ. The length of the CDR3 is 16 residues. Trimming took off 2 bases at V and 2 bases at J, with 13 bases between the two ends. The CDR3 sequence is CASSLNDKGPYNEQFF. The DNA read from the CDR3 is TGTGCCAGCAGCTTAAACGACAAAGGGCCCTACAATGAG.

This clone has at least ten counts. The read terminates 3 residues ahead of where the CDR3 ends, so the germline J gene completes it. This chain joins TRBV6-1 and TRBJ1-6; no reliable D call. CDR3 length: 15 residues. CDR1 is MNHNS and CDR2 is SASEGT in the germline V gene. Trimming shortened V by 1 base and J by 9 bases, and 13 bases separated the two germline ends. CDR3 DNA, as far as it was read: TGTGCCAGCAGTGAAGTTACAGAAGGACTTTCACCC. Amino acid sequence: CASSEVTEGLSP. The CDR3, in full, reads CASSEVTEGLSPLHF.

This clone turned up a few times. CDR3 loop: CASSWGQSAYEQYF. The sequenced CDR3 bases are TGTGCCAGCAGCTGGGGGCAGTCGGCCTACGAG. This rearrangement joins TRBV7-9 to TRBJ2-7; D is perhaps TRBD1 (6 bases). The missing CDR3 end, 3 residues past where the read stops, is filled in from the germline J gene. The CDR3 is 14 residues long. Deletions cut 4 bases from V and 2 bases from J, with 12 bases between. Germline V CDR1 and CDR2: SEHNR, FQNEAQ (reference sequence).